A selection of T cell receptor beta chains follows, all from one sample in a study of control samples from healthy donors and cancer patients. Repertoires were generated with immunoSEQ multiplex PCR, while TCRdb's copy carries only in-frame clones and drops some. The sample has roughly 120,000 clones, approximately 90% seen once. Material: blood. The receptors come from a woman aged 70 to 79 in good health. Both conserved end residues are part of each CDR3. A D gene is named only where the DNA matches it firmly. Size tells how often a clone was seen (once, few, many) or the class of an expanded clone, and some rows leave it out.

D	size	V	J	CDR3	DNA
TRBD1	-	TRBV7-4	TRBJ2-2	CASSLNGTGNGELFF	TGTGCCAGCAGCTTAAACGGGACAGGGAACGGGGAGCTGTTTTTT
-	-	TRBV5-1	TRBJ1-5	CASSTDGQPNQPQHF	TGCGCCAGCAGCACAGACGGACAGCCTAATCAGCCCCAGCATTTT
-	once	TRBV7-2	TRBJ2-7	CASSLGRPLEYEQYF	TGTGCCAGCAGCTTAGGGCGGCCCTTGGAGTACGAGCAGTACTTC
-	-	TRBV2	TRBJ1-1	CASRDTGRPEAFF	TGTGCCAGCAGAGATACAGGTAGGCCTGAAGCTTTCTTT
-	once	TRBV2	TRBJ2-7	CASSEGGFYEQYF	TGTGCCAGCAGTGAGGGAGGTTTCTACGAGCAGTACTTC
-	-	TRBV6-5	TRBJ1-2	CASSPRGGGYTF	TGTGCCAGCAGCCCCCGGGGGGGAGGCTACACCTTC
-	-	TRBV5-1	TRBJ1-1	CASSLEGGLSTEAFF	TGCGCCAGCAGCTTGGAAGGGGGGCTGAGCACTGAAGCTTTCTTT
TRBD2	-	TRBV6-5	TRBJ2-7	CASSYSASGGGYEQYF	TGTGCCAGCAGTTACTCCGCTAGCGGGGGCGGCTACGAGCAGTACTTC
-	-	TRBV21-1	TRBJ1-1	CASSKITGGCGAFF	TGTGCCAGCAGCAAAATAACAGGGGGCTGTGGAGCTTTCTTT
-	-	TRBV4-1	TRBJ1-4	CASSPFYGERNEKLFF	TGCGCCAGCAGCCCCTTCTACGGGGAGCGAAATGAAAAACTGTTTTTT
TRBD1	-	TRBV3-1/TRBV3-2	TRBJ1-2	CASRPQGSRGYTF	TGTGCCAGCAGGCCACAGGGGTCTCGGGGCTACACCTTC